This T cell receptor beta chain was profiled in a study of cytomegalovirus exposure and HLA in healthy donors. On this clone itself: Other nucleotide sequences from this sample produce the same CDR3.

CDR3 size: 14 residues. In germline, CDR1 is SGHAT, CDR2 FQNNGV. Trimming removed 1 base from V and 3 bases from J, with 10 bases in between. Assay: immunoSEQ multiplex PCR; the TCRdb copy retains only in-frame clones and omits some. Altogether about 140,000 clones are present, approximately 94% being singletons, with the ten largest covering roughly 1.9%. The chain recombines TRBV11-2 with TRBJ2-7, with D maybe TRBD2 (6 bases). Specimen: PBMCs. The sequence was collected from a man in his late teens or twenties in good health and CMV-seropositive. As DNA, the CDR3 is TGTGCCAGCAGCTTAGGGGGAGGTGGCTACGAGCAGTACTTC. Protein product: CASSLGGGGYEQYF.